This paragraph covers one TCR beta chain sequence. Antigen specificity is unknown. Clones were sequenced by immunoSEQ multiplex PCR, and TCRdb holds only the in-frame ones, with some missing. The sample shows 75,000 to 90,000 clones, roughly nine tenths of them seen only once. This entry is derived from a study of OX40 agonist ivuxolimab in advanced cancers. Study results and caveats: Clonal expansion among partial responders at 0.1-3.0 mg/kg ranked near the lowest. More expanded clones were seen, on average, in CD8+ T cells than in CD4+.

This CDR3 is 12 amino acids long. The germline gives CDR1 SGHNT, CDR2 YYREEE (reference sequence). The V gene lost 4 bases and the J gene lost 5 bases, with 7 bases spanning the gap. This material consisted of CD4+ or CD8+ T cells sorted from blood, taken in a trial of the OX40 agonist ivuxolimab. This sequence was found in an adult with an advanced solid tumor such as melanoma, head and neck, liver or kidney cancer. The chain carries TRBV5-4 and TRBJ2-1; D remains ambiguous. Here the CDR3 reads CASSPRHNEQFF. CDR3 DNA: TGTGCCAGCAGCCCTCGGCACAATGAGCAGTTCTTC. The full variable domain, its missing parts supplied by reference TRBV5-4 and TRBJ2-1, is ETGVTQSPTHLIKTRGQQVTLRCSSQSGHNTVSWYQQALGQGPQFIFQYYREEENGRGNFPPRFSGLQFPNYSSELNVNALELDDSALYLCASSPRHNEQFFGPGTRLTVL.